This T cell receptor (beta chain) was found in a study of T cell responses to AZD1222 COVID-19 vaccine. Study summary: Investigators merged groups given second doses at roughly 4 or roughly 12 weeks.

Concerning this clone itself: What it binds is not known.

Whole-study results and caveats: Donors skewed white British and female; clonal diversity was possibly underestimated. Seropositive AZD1222 recipients at baseline numbered only five or six. Among vaccine-associated CD4 TCRs, coverage spanned spike, with dominance at 160-218 and 743-854.

Produced via immunoSEQ multiplex PCR; TCRdb's table is partial and in-frame only. The sample has about 150,000 clones; roughly nine tenths are singletons. Specimen: peripheral blood, collected on day 0 of AZD1222 vaccination. This TCR derives from an adult in good health.

The CDR3 nucleotides are TGCGCCAGCAGCCAAAAAATGACAGGGGTTGAGCAGTTCTTC. Translated: CASSQKMTGVEQFF. The chain is built from TRBV4-3 and TRBJ2-1; 8 bases are shared with TRBD1. J lost 9 bases, V lost 2 bases, and 6 bases had no gene match. The CDR3 length is 14 residues. The germline gives CDR1 LGHNA, CDR2 YSLEER.